A selection of T cell receptor beta chains follows, all from one sample in a study of T-cell memory formation after mild COVID-19. TCRdb re-called the 5' RACE reads with MiXCR, one entry per CDR3 protein. There are 140,000 or so distinct CDR3 sequences in the sample; around 21% occur only once, and around 2% lies in the top ten. Sequenced: PBMCs or a T cell subset sorted from them (not recorded which). The receptor set was obtained from an adult woman who had mild COVID-19 (a few samples of this study predate the infection). Cell type and time point are not known. Both conserved end residues are part of each CDR3. A D gene is named only where the DNA matches it firmly. Only some rows state a clone size, as once, few, many or a class for expanded clones.

CDR3 protein | CDR3 DNA | CDR3 length | J gene | V gene | clone size | D gene
CASRQGFQETQYF | TGCGCCAGCAGACAGGGGTTCCAAGAGACCCAGTACTTC | 13 | TRBJ2-5 | TRBV5-1 | NA | TRBD1
CASSLRTGPYNEQFF | TGTGCCAGCAGCTTACGGACAGGACCATACAATGAGCAGTTCTTC | 15 | TRBJ2-1 | TRBV7-3 | many | TRBD1
CASSRDRGMNTEAFF | TGTGCCAGCAGTAGGGACAGGGGTATGAACACTGAAGCTTTCTTT | 15 | TRBJ1-1 | TRBV28 | NA | TRBD1
CSARGGVDTQYF | TGCAGTGCCCGAGGAGGGGTCGATACGCAGTATTTT | 12 | TRBJ2-3 | TRBV20-1 | NA | NA
CASRPQGGNTIYF | TGTGCCAGCAGACCCCAGGGCGGGAACACCATATATTTT | 13 | TRBJ1-3 | TRBV9 | NA | NA
CASSSVYNEQFF | TGTGCCAGCAGCTCCGTCTACAATGAGCAGTTCTTC | 12 | TRBJ2-1 | TRBV7-8 | many | NA
CASSEAQGYEQYF | TGCGCCAGCAGCGAGGCACAGGGGTACGAGCAGTACTTC | 13 | TRBJ2-7 | TRBV5-1 | NA | TRBD1
CASSPPIGGRNYGYTF | TGTGCCAGCTCACCACCGATCGGGGGGCGCAATTATGGCTACACCTTC | 16 | TRBJ1-2 | TRBV18 | NA | NA
CASSLMGPGGSPLHF | TGTGCCAGCAGCTTGATGGGTCCGGGAGGTTCACCCCTCCACTTT | 15 | TRBJ1-6 | TRBV5-5 | few | NA
CAGGFGTGELFF | TGTGCCGGAGGGTTTGGCACCGGGGAGCTGTTTTTT | 12 | TRBJ2-2 | TRBV12-3/TRBV12-4 | few | NA
CASGPYGYTF | TGTGCCAGCGGTCCCTATGGCTACACCTTC | 10 | TRBJ1-2 | TRBV6-2/TRBV6-3 | NA | NA
CASSSHFEWRDLTDTQYF | TGTGCCAGCAGCTCCCATTTTGAGTGGCGGGACCTCACAGATACGCAGTATTTT | 18 | TRBJ2-3 | TRBV7-2 | NA | NA
CASSLGGGGGRETQYF | TGTGCCAGCAGCTTAGGGGGCGGGGGGGGCCGAGAGACCCAGTACTTC | 16 | TRBJ2-5 | TRBV7-2 | once | TRBD2
CASSLGSNQPQHF | TGTGCCAGCAGTTTGGGTAGCAATCAGCCCCAGCATTTT | 13 | TRBJ1-5 | TRBV5-1 | many | NA
CASRSFGDRDHGYTF | TGTGCCAGCAGGTCCTTCGGAGACAGGGATCATGGCTACACCTTC | 15 | TRBJ1-2 | TRBV6-6 | NA | TRBD1
CASSLTTGPLVYTF | TGTGCCAGCAGTTTAACGACAGGGCCCCTTGTCTACACCTTC | 14 | TRBJ1-2 | TRBV12-3/TRBV12-4 | NA | TRBD1
CASSPGTGNEQYF | TGCGCCAGCAGCCCCGGGACAGGGAATGAGCAGTACTTC | 13 | TRBJ2-7 | TRBV5-1 | few | TRBD1
CASSPGLAGEGYTQYF | TGCGCCAGCAGCCCAGGACTAGCGGGAGAGGGATATACGCAGTATTTT | 16 | TRBJ2-3 | TRBV5-1 | NA | TRBD2
CASSALARETQYF | TGCGCCAGCAGCGCCCTAGCTCGGGAGACCCAGTACTTC | 13 | TRBJ2-5 | TRBV5-1 | NA | NA
CAIGGLAENEQFF | TGTGCCATCGGAGGACTAGCCGAGAATGAGCAGTTCTTC | 13 | TRBJ2-1 | TRBV10-3 | NA | TRBD2
CASSLPTGNTEAFF | TGTGCCAGCAGCCTACCGACAGGGAACACTGAAGCTTTCTTT | 14 | TRBJ1-1 | TRBV3-1 | NA | NA
CASSWTGTASGNTIYF | TGTGCCAGCAGCTGGACCGGGACAGCCTCTGGAAACACCATATATTTT | 16 | TRBJ1-3 | TRBV7-9 | few | TRBD1
CASSPVPTGVDEKLFF | TGCGCCAGCAGCCCCGTGCCGACAGGGGTAGATGAAAAACTGTTTTTT | 16 | TRBJ1-4 | TRBV5-1 | NA | TRBD1
CASSEGAGAPFEQFF | TGCGCCAGCAGCGAGGGTGCGGGAGCCCCTTTTGAGCAGTTCTTC | 15 | TRBJ2-1 | TRBV5-1 | few | TRBD2
CASSFDNLAGRAFF | TGTGCCAGCAGTTTCGACAATTTGGCGGGGAGAGCTTTCTTT | 14 | TRBJ1-1 | TRBV12-3/TRBV12-4 | few | NA
CATRLAGAEEQFF | TGCGCCACCCGACTAGCGGGAGCTGAAGAGCAGTTCTTC | 13 | TRBJ2-1 | TRBV5-1 | NA | TRBD2
CSARGTSGRADTQYF | TGCAGTGCTAGAGGGACTAGCGGGAGGGCCGATACGCAGTATTTT | 15 | TRBJ2-3 | TRBV20-1 | many | TRBD2
CAWRLRARQGEQFF | TGTGCCTGGAGATTACGTGCGCGGCAGGGGGAGCAGTTCTTC | 14 | TRBJ2-1 | TRBV30 | few | NA
CASSGGGTSPTHTQYF | TGTGCCAGCAGCGGGGGGGGGACTAGCCCTACCCATACGCAGTATTTT | 16 | TRBJ2-3 | TRBV7-6 | few | TRBD2
CASSPDREQYF | TGTGCCAGCTCACCGGATCGCGAGCAGTACTTC | 11 | TRBJ2-7 | TRBV18 | NA | NA
CSARDTGTGAYEQYF | TGCAGTGCTAGAGACACCGGGACAGGAGCATACGAGCAGTACTTC | 15 | TRBJ2-7 | TRBV20-1 | few | TRBD1
CASSYRVGQTDTQYF | TGTGCCAGCAGCTACCGGGTGGGGCAGACAGATACGCAGTATTTT | 15 | TRBJ2-3 | TRBV7-2 | few | NA
CASSLEASRGPYNEQFF | TGTGCCAGCAGTTTAGAAGCCTCGCGCGGACCGTATAATGAGCAGTTCTTC | 17 | TRBJ2-1 | TRBV12-3/TRBV12-4 | many | NA
CAWSVRGSSYNEQFF | TGTGCCTGGAGTGTTCGAGGTAGCTCCTACAATGAGCAGTTCTTC | 15 | TRBJ2-1 | TRBV30 | few | NA
CASSSPSGLGPEAFF | TGTGCCAGCAGTTCCCCCTCAGGGTTAGGCCCTGAAGCTTTCTTT | 15 | TRBJ1-1 | TRBV6-5 | few | NA
CASSLADASGRADTQYF | TGTGCCAGCAGCCTAGCGGACGCTAGCGGGAGAGCAGATACGCAGTATTTT | 17 | TRBJ2-3 | TRBV11-2 | NA | TRBD2